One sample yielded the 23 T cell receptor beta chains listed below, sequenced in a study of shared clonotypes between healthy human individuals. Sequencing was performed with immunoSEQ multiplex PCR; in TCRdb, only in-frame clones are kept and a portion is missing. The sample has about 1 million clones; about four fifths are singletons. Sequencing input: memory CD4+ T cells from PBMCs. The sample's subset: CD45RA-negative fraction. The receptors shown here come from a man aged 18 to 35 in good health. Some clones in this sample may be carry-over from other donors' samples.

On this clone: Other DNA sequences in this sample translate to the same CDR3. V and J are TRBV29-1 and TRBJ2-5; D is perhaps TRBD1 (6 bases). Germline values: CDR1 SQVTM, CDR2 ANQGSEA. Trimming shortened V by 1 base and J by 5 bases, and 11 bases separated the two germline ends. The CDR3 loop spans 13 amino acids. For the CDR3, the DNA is TGCAGCGTTGAAGGGGGGCGCGGGGAGACCCAGTACTTC. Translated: CSVEGGRGETQYF.

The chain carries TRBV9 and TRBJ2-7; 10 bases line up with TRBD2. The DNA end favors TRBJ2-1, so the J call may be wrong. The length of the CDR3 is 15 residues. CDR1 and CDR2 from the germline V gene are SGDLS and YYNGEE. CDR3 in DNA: TGTGCCAGCAGCGTCCGACTAGCGGGTTACAATGAGCAGTTCTTC. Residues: CASSVRLAGYNEQFF.

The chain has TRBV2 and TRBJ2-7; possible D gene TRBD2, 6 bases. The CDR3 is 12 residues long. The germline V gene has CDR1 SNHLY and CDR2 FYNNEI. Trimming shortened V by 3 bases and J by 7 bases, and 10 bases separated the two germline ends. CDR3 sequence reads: CASSDRRGEQYF. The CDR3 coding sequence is TGTGCCAGCAGTGATAGGCGGGGTGAGCAGTACTTC.

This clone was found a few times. CDR3 DNA sequence: TGTGCCAGCAGCTTAGCGTGGGCGGGGAGAGATGGCTACACCTTC. Translation gives CASSLAWAGRDGYTF. V is TRBV7-9 and J is TRBJ1-2; D remains ambiguous. The CDR3 covers 15 residues. V was shortened by 0 bases and J by 6 bases, with 14 bases between the two germline ends. CDR1 and CDR2 (germline): SEHNR, FQNEAQ (reference sequence). The full variable domain, rest sourced from reference TRBV7-9 and TRBJ1-2, is DTGVSQNPRHKITKRGQNVTFRCDPISEHNRLYWYRQTLGQGPEFLTYFQNEAQLEKSRLLSDRFSAERPKGSFSTLEIQRTEQGDSAMYLCASSLAWAGRDGYTFGSGTRLTVV.

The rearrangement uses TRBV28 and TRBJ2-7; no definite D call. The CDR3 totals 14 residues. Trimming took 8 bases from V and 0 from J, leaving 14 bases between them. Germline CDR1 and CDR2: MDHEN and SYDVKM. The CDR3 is CASVGGPSSYEQYF. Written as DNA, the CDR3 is TGTGCCAGCGTAGGCGGTCCGAGCTCCTACGAGCAGTACTTC.

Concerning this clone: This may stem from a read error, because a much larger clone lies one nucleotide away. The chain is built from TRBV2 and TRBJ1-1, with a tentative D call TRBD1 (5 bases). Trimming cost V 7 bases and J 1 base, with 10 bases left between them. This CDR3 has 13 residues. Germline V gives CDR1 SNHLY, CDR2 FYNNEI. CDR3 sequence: CASIFQGNTEAFF. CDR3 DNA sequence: TGTGCCAGCATCTTTCAGGGGAACACTGAAGCTTTCTTT.

The DNA for the CDR3 is TGTGCCAGCAGCCTACGGCCAGCGGGAGGGCCAGATACGCAGTATTTT. It codes for CASSLRPAGGPDTQYF. J is TRBJ2-3 and V is TRBV9; 10 nucleotides agree with TRBD2. The V gene end was trimmed by 4 bases and the J gene end by 4 bases; junction bases not matched to a gene: 9. Germline V gene lookup returns CDR1 SGDLS and CDR2 YYNGEE. CDR3 length equals 16 residues. Based on the CDR3 plus reference TRBV9 and TRBJ2-3, the full variable domain is DSGVTQTPKHLITATGQRVTLRCSPRSGDLSVYWYQQSLDQGLQFLIQYYNGEERAKGNILERFSAQQFPDLHSELNLSSLELGDSALYFCASSLRPAGGPDTQYFGPGTRLTVL.

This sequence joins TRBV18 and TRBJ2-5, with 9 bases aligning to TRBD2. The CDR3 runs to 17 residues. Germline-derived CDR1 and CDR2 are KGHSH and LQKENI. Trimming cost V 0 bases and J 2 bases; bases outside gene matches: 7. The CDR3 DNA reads TGTGCCAGCTCACCACCGGAAAAGACTAGCGGACAAGAGACCCAGTACTTC. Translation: CASSPPEKTSGQETQYF.

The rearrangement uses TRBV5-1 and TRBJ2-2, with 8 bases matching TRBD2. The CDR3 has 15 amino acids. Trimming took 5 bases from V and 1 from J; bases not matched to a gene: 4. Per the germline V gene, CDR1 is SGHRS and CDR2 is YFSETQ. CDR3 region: CASRTAGGNTGELFF. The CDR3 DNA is TGCGCCAGCAGGACCGCGGGAGGGAACACCGGGGAGCTGTTTTTT.

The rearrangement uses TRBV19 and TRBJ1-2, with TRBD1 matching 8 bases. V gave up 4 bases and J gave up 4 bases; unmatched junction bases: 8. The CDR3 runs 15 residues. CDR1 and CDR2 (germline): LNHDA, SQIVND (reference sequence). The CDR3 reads CASSTAGGSGYGYTF. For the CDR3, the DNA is TGTGCCAGTAGTACCGCAGGGGGCTCGGGCTATGGCTACACCTTC.

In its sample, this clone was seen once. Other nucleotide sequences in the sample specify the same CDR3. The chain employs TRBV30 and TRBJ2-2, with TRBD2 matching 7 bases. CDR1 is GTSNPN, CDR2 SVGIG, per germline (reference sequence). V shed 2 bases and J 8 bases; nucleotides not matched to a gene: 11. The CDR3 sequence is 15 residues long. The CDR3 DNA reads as TGTGCCTGGAGTCCTCCGGGGGGTCGGACTGGGGAGCTGTTTTTT. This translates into CAWSPPGGRTGELFF. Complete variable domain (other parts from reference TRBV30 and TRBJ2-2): SQTIHQWPATLVQPVGSPLSLECTVEGTSNPNLYWYRQAAGRGLQLLFYSVGIGQISSEVPQNLSASRPQDRQFILSSKKLLLSDSGFYLCAWSPPGGRTGELFFGEGSRLTVL.

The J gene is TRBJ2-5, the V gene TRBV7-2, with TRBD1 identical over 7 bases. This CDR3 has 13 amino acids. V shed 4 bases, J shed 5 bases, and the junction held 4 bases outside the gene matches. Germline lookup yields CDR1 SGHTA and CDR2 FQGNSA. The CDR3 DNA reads TGTGCCAGCAGCTACCAGGGGGAGGAGACCCAGTACTTC. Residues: CASSYQGEETQYF.

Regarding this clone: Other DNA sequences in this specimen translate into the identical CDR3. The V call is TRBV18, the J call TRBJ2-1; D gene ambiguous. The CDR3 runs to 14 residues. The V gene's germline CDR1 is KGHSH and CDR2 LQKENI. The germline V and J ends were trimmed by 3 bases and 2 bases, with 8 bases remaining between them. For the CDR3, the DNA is TGTGCCAGCTCACCGACTCGAACCTACAATGAGCAGTTCTTC. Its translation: CASSPTRTYNEQFF.

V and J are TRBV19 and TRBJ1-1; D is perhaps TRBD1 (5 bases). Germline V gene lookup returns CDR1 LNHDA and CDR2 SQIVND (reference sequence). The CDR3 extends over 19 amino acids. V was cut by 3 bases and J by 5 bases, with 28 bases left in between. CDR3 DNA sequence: TGTGCCAGTAGTATCCCCGTTGGAGGGCGACAGTCTTTTTGGACTGAAGCTTTCTTT. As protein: CASSIPVGGRQSFWTEAFF. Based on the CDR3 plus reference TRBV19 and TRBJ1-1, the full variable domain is DGGITQSPKYLFRKEGQNVTLSCEQNLNHDAMYWYRQDPGQGLRLIYYSQIVNDFQKGDIAEGYSVSREKKESFPLTVTSAQKNPTAFYLCASSIPVGGRQSFWTEAFFGQGTRLTVV.

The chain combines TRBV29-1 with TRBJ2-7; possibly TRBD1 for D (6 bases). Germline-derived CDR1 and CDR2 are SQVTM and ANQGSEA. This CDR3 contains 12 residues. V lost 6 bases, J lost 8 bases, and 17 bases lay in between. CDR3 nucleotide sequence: TGCAGCGTCGGAGCGCAGGGGCGGCAGCAGTACTTC. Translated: CSVGAQGRQQYF.

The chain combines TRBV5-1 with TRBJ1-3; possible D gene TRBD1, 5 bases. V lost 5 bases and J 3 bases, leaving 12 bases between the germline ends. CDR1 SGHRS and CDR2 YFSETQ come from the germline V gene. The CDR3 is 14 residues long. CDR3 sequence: CASRMGPSGNTIYF. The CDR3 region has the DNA TGCGCCAGCAGGATGGGGCCGAGTGGAAACACCATATATTTT.

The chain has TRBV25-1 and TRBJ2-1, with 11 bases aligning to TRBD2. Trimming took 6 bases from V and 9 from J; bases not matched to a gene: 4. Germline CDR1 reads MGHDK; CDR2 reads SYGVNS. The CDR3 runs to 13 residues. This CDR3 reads CASRGLADGEQFF. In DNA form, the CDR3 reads TGTGCCAGCAGGGGACTAGCGGATGGTGAGCAGTTCTTC.

The CDR3 is CASSYDRGVNEQFF. Written as DNA, the CDR3 is TGTGCCAGCAGTTACGACAGGGGGGTCAATGAGCAGTTCTTC. The chain recombines TRBV2 with TRBJ2-1, with TRBD1 matching over 9 bases. Germline-derived CDR1 and CDR2 are SNHLY and FYNNEI. This CDR3 spans 14 amino acids. The V segment lost 5 bases and the J segment 6 bases; nucleotides outside the gene matches: 5.

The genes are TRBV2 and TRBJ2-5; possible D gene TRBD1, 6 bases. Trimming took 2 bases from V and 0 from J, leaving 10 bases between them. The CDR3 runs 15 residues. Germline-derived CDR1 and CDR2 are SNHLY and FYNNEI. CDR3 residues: CASSESGQYQETQYF. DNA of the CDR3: TGTGCCAGCAGTGAATCCGGACAGTACCAAGAGACCCAGTACTTC. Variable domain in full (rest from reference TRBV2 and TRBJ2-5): EPEVTQTPSHQVTQMGQEVILRCVPISNHLYFYWYRQILGQKVEFLVSFYNNEISEKSEIFDDQFSVERPDGSNFTLKIRSTKLEDSAMYFCASSESGQYQETQYFGPGTRLLVL.

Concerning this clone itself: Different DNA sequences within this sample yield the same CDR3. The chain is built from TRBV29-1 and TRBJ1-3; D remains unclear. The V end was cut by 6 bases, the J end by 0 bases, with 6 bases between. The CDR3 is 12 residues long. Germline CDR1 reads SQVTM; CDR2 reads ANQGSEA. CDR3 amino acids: CSVEDSGNTIYF. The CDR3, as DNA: TGCAGCGTGGAGGACTCTGGAAACACCATATATTTT.

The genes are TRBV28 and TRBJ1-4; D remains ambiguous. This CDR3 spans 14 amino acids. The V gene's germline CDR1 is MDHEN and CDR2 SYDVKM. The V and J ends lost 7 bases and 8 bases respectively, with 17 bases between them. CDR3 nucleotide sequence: TGTGCCAGCACCCCGACCGATAGGCGGGAAAAACTGTTTTTT. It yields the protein CASTPTDRREKLFF.

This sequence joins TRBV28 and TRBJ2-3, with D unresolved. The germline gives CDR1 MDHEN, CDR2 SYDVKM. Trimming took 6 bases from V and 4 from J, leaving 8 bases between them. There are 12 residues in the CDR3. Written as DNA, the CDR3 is TGTGCCAGCAGAGAGGTCTCAGATACGCAGTATTTT. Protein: CASREVSDTQYF.

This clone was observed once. The CDR3 protein is CASSPLGGEGDTQYF. The CDR3 coding sequence is TGTGCCAGCAGTCCCCTCGGTGGGGAGGGAGATACGCAGTATTTT. The gene calls are TRBV6-4 and TRBJ2-3; 7 positions agree with TRBD2. This CDR3 is built from 15 residues. V was clipped by 5 bases and J by 5 bases; unmatched bases: 10. Germline V gene data show CDR1 as MRHNA and CDR2 as SNTAGT.